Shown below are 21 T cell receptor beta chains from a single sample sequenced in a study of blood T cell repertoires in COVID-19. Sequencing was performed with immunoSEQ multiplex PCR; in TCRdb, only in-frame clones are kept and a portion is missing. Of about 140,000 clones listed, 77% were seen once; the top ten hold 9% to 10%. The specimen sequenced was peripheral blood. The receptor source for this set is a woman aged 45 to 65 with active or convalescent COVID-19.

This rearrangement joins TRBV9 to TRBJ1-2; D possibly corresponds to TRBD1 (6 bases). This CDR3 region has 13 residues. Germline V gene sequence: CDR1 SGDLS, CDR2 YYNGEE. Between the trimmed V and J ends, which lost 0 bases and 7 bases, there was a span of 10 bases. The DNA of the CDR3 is TGTGCCAGCAGCGTAGGGACAGTGCGTGGCTACACCTTC. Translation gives CASSVGTVRGYTF.

This CDR3 reads CASAWEGSTYNEQFF. As DNA, the CDR3 is TGTGCTAGTGCGTGGGAGGGTTCGACCTACAATGAGCAGTTCTTC. The chain recombines TRBV12-5 with TRBJ2-1; TRBD2 matches 7 bases. This CDR3 has 15 residues. CDR1 is LGHNT and CDR2 is FRNRAP in the germline V gene. The V gene end was trimmed by 7 bases and the J gene end by 2 bases; junction bases not matched to a gene: 8.

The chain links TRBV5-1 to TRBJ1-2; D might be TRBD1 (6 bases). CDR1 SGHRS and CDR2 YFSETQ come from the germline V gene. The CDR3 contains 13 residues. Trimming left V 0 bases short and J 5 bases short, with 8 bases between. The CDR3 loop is CASSLDREYGYTF. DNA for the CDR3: TGCGCCAGCAGCTTGGACAGGGAATATGGCTACACCTTC.

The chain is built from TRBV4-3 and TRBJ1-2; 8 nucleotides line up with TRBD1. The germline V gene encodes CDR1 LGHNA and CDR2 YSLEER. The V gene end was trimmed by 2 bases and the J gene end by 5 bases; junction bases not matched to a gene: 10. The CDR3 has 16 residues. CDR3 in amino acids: CASSQLQGGSRYGYTF. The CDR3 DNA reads TGCGCCAGCAGCCAATTACAGGGGGGCTCTAGGTATGGCTACACCTTC.

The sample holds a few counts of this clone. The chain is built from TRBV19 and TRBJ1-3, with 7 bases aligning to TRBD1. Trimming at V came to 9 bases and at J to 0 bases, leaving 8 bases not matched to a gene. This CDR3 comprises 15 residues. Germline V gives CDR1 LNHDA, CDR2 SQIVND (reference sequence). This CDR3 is CASGERGPSGNTIYF. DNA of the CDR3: TGTGCCAGCGGTGAGAGGGGGCCCTCTGGAAACACCATATATTTT.

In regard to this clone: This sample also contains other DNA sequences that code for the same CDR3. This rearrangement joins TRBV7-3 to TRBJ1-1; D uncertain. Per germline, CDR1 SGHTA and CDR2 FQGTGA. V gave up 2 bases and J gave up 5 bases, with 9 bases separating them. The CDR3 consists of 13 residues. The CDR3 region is CASSLEGNTEAFF. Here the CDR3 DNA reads TGTGCCAGCAGCTTAGAGGGAAATACTGAAGCTTTCTTT.

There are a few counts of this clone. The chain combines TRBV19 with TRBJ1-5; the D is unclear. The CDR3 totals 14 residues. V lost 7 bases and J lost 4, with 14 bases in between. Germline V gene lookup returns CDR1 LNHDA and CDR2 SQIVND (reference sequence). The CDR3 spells CASKVMGDNQPQHF. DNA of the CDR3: TGTGCCAGTAAGGTTATGGGAGATAATCAGCCCCAGCATTTT. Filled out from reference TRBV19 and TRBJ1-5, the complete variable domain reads DGGITQSPKYLFRKEGQNVTLSCEQNLNHDAMYWYRQDPGQGLRLIYYSQIVNDFQKGDIAEGYSVSREKKESFPLTVTSAQKNPTAFYLCASKVMGDNQPQHFGDGTRLSIL.

DNA for the CDR3: TGTGCCAGCAGTAATACAGTCGGGACCCAGTACTTC. It specifies CASSNTVGTQYF. The V gene is TRBV6-5, the J gene TRBJ2-5; no clear D gene. The CDR3 runs to 12 residues. Germline V CDR1 and CDR2: MNHEY, SVGAGI. V was clipped by 5 bases and J by 7 bases, with 11 bases between them.

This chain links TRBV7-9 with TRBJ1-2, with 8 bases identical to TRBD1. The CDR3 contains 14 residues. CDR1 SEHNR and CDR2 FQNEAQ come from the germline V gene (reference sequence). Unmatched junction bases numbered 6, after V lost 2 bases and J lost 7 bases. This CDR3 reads CASSLQGAQGGYTF. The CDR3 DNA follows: TGTGCCAGCAGCTTACAGGGGGCGCAGGGTGGCTACACCTTC.

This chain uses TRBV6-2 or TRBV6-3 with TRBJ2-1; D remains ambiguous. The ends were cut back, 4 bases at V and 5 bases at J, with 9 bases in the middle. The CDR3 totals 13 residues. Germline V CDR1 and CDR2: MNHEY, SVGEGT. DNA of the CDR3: TGTGCCAGCAGTTTACTCCGGGACAATGAGCAGTTCTTC. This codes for CASSLLRDNEQFF.

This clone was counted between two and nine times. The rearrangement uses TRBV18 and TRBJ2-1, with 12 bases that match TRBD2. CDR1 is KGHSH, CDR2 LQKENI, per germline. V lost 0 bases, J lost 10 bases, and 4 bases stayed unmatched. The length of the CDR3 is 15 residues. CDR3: CASSPPLAGGLEQFF. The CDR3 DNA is TGTGCCAGCTCACCACCCCTAGCGGGGGGGCTGGAGCAGTTCTTC.

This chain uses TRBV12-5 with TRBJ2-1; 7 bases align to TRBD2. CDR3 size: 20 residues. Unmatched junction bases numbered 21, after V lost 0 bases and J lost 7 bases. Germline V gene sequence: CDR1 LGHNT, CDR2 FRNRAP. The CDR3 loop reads CASGLVGLFTGGPRKNEQFF. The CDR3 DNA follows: TGTGCTAGTGGTTTGGTAGGGCTTTTTACGGGAGGCCCCCGGAAAAATGAGCAGTTCTTC.

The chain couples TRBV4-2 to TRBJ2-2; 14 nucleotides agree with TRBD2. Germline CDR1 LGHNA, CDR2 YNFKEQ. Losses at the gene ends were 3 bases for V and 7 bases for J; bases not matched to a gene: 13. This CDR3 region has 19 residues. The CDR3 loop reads CASSQDGLAGGPWGGELFF. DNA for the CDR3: TGTGCCAGCAGCCAGGACGGACTAGCGGGAGGACCTTGGGGCGGGGAGCTGTTTTTT.

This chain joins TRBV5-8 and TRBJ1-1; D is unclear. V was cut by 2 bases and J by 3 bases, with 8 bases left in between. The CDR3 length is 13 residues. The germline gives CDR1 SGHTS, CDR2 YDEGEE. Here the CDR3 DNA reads TGTGCCAGCAGCTTAATGTCAGACACTGAAGCTTTCTTT. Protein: CASSLMSDTEAFF. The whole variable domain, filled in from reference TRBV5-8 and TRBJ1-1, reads EAGVTQSPTHLIKTRGQQATLRCSPISGHTSVYWYQQALGLGLQFLLWYDEGEERNRGNFPPRFSGRQFPNYSSELNVNALELEDSALYLCASSLMSDTEAFFGQGTRLTVV.

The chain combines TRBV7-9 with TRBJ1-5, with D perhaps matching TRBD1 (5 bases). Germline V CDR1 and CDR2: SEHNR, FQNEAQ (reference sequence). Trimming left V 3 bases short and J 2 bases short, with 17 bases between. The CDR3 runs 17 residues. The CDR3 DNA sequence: TGTGCCAGCAGCTTCCGACACACGGGGGGTGGCAATCAGCCCCAGCATTTT. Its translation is CASSFRHTGGGNQPQHF.

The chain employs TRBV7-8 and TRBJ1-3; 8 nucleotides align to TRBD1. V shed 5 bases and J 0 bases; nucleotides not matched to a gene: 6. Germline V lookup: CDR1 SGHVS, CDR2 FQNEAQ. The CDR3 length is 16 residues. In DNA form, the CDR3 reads TGTGCCAGCAGCGAGAGGGACAGGACCTCTGGAAACACCATATATTTT. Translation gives CASSERDRTSGNTIYF.

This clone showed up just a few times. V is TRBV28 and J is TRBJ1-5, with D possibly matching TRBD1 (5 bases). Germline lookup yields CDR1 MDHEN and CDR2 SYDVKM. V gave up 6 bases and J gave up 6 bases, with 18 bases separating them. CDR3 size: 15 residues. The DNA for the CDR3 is TGTGCCAGCAGAGGGACCCGGGGGTCAGGTCAGCCCCAGCATTTT. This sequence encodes CASRGTRGSGQPQHF.

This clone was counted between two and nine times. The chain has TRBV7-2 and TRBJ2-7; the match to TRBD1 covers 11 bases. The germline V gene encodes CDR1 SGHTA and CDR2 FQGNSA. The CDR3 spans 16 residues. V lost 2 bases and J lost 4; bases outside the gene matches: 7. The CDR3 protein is CASSLFGGTGGYEQYF. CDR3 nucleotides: TGTGCCAGCAGCTTATTCGGCGGGACAGGGGGTTACGAGCAGTACTTC.

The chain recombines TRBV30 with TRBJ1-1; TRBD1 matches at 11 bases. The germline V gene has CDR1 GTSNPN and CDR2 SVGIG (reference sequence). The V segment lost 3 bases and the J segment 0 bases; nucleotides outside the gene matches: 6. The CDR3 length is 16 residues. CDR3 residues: CAWRHGTGGMNTEAFF. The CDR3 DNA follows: TGTGCCTGGAGACACGGGACAGGGGGGATGAACACTGAAGCTTTCTTT.

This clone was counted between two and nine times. For the CDR3, the DNA is TGTGCCACCAGCCGCGGGACAGGGGCGGTCGGGGAGCTGTTTTTT. Residues: CATSRGTGAVGELFF. The chain recombines TRBV15 with TRBJ2-2, with 10 bases aligning to TRBD1. Germline V gene sequence: CDR1 LNHNV, CDR2 YYDKDF (reference sequence). The CDR3 extends over 15 amino acids. With V trimmed by 5 bases and J by 7 bases, 7 bases remained unmatched.

The CDR3 nucleotides read TGTGCCAGCAGCTTGGGACAGGGAGCCACTCATAATTCACCCCTCCACTTT. It specifies CASSLGQGATHNSPLHF. The chain links TRBV5-6 to TRBJ1-6; 7 nucleotides align to TRBD1. CDR1 and CDR2 from the germline V gene are SGHDT and YYEEEE. The V segment lost 0 bases and the J segment 5 bases; nucleotides outside the gene matches: 8. CDR3 length: 17 residues.